The T cell receptor beta chain under discussion was sequenced for a study of T-cell memory formation after mild COVID-19. This clonotype was seen more than once but under ten times. Its antigen remains unknown. The CDR3 consists of 13 residues. V was clipped by 3 bases and J by 5 bases, with 10 bases between them. TCRdb used MiXCR to reprocess the 5' RACE reads, holding one entry per CDR3 protein. This sample has hundreds of thousands of distinct CDR3 sequences, with around 28% found just once. Broader study findings: Later expanders leaned toward CD4+, whereas clones contracting from day 15 to 85 were balanced CD4/CD8. Pre-infection memory already had some responding clones, implying cross-reactive memory joined. Shrinking CD4+ clones resided mostly in CM and EM, and CD8+ ones in EMRA.

Sample: PBMCs or a T cell subset sorted from them (not recorded which). The clonotype originates from an adult woman who had mild COVID-19 (a few samples of this study predate the infection). Cell type and time point are not known. J is TRBJ2-5 and V is TRBV12-3 or TRBV12-4; either TRBD1 or TRBD2 may supply D (7 bases each). Here the CDR3 DNA reads TGTGCCAGCAGTTTTCAGGGGGGGGAGACCCAGTACTTC. Encoded protein: CASSFQGGETQYF.